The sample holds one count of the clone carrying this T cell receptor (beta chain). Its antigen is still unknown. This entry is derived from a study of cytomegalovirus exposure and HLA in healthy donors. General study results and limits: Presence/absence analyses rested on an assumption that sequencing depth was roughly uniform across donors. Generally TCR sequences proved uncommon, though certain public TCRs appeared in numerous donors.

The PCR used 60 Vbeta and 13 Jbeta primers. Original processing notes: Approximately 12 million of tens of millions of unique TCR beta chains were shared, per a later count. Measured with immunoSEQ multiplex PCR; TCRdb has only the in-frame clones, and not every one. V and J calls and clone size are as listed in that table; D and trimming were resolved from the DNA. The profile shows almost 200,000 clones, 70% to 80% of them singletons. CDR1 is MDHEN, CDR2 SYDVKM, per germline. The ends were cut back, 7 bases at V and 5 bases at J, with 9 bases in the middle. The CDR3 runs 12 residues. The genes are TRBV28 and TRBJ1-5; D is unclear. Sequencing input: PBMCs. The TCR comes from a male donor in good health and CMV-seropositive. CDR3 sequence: CASTPGYQPQHF. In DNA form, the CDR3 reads TGTGCCAGCACCCCGGGTTATCAGCCCCAGCATTTT.